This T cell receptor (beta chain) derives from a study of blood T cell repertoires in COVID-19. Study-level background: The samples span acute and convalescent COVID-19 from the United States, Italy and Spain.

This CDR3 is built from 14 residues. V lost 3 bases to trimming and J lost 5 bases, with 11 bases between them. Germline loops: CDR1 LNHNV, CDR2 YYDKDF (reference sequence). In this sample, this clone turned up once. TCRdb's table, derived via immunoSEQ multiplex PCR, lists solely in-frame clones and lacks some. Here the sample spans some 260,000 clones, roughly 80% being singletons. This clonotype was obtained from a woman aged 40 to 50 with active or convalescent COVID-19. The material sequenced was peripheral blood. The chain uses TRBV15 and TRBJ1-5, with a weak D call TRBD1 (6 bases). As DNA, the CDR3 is TGTGCCACCAGCAGGTTAGGACAGCATCAGCCCCAGCATTTT. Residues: CATSRLGQHQPQHF.